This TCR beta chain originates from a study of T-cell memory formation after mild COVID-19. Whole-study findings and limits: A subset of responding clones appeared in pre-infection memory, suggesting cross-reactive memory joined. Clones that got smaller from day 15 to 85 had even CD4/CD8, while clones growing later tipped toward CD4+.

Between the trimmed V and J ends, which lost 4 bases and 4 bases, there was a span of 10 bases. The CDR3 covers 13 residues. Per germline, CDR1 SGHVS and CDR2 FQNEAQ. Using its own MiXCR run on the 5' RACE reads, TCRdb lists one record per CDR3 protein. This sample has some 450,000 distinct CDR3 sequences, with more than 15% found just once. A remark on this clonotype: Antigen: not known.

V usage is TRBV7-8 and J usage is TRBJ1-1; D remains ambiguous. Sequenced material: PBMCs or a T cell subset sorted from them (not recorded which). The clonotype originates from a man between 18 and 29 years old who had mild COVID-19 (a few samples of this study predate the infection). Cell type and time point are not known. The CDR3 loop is CASSSEPPTEAFF. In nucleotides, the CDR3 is TGTGCCAGCAGCTCCGAACCACCCACTGAAGCTTTCTTT.